This T cell receptor (beta chain) was identified in a study of OX40 agonist ivuxolimab in advanced cancers. Looking at the study overall: Patients were treated with intravenous ivuxolimab, dosed at 0.01 to 10 mg/kg and infused every 2 weeks. Three patients responded partially, comprising one with hepatocellular carcinoma and two with cutaneous melanoma. The study, taken as a whole, reports: Relative to CD4+ cells, CD8+ T cells on average had more expanded clones.

Per germline, CDR1 GTSNPN and CDR2 SVGIG (reference sequence). The CDR3 loop spans 14 amino acids. Here immunoSEQ multiplex PCR was the method, and the copy in TCRdb shows in-frame clones only, minus some. The sample has 15,000 to 20,000 clones, about four fifths seen once. About this clone itself: As yet, its antigen is unknown.

J is TRBJ2-5 and V is TRBV30, with D tentatively TRBD2 (7 bases). The assigned J gene may be wrong: the sequence end matches TRBJ2-7 better. This receptor was obtained from an adult with an advanced solid tumor such as melanoma, head and neck, liver or kidney cancer. Sequencing used CD4+ or CD8+ T cells sorted from blood, obtained in a trial of the OX40 agonist ivuxolimab. Here the CDR3 reads CAWSVLGGLAEQYF. The CDR3 bases are TGTGCCTGGAGTGTACTCGGGGGGCTCGCCGAGCAGTACTTC.